This T cell receptor beta chain comes out of a study of shared clonotypes between healthy human individuals. Notes on the study in general: Sharing of clonotypes among donors was expected to vary with sequencing depth. On the whole, naive subsets had larger estimated richness than memory subsets had. Even with large depth, rarefaction showed that sorted-subset sequencing was incomplete.

Investigators divided CD4+ cells into CD45RA+ naive and CD45RA-negative memory subsets. Trimming shortened V by 0 bases and J by 10 bases, and 15 bases separated the two germline ends. From germline, CDR1 is GTSNPN and CDR2 SVGIG (reference sequence). This CDR3 comprises 13 residues. Note on this clone: Its antigen is as yet unknown.

Clones were read by immunoSEQ multiplex PCR, and TCRdb kept only the in-frame ones, dropping some. The sample includes 2,500,000 or so clones, approximately 92% of them seen just once. This receptor was obtained from a man aged 18 to 29 in good health. The V call is TRBV30, the J call TRBJ1-2; unclear D gene. Input material: naive CD4+ T cells sorted from blood. Subset described: CD45RA+ positively selected. The CDR3 region has the DNA TGTGCCTGGAGTGTACGACAAAGGCGATTCTACACCTTC. Amino acids: CAWSVRQRRFYTF.